These 32 T cell receptor beta chains share one sample of origin, sequenced in a study of chemoradiotherapy in HPV16-positive cancers. Profiled with immunoSEQ multiplex PCR; TCRdb holds only in-frame clones, not every one. The data show around 13,000 clones, 75% to 90% seen once. The sequencing here drew on blood, taken from a patient who underwent chemoradiotherapy. The source of these receptors is a human donor with HPV-associated anogenital cancer.

This chain uses TRBV19 with TRBJ1-3; D uncertain. Trimming took 4 bases from V and 0 from J, leaving 1 base between them. Germline V lookup: CDR1 LNHDA, CDR2 SQIVND (reference sequence). There are 12 residues in the CDR3. The CDR3 loop reads CASSTSGNTIYF. CDR3 DNA: TGTGCCAGTAGTACCTCTGGAAACACCATATATTTT.

The V and J genes are TRBV4-3 and TRBJ1-5; D gene unclear. This CDR3 spans 16 amino acids. Germline V gene lookup returns CDR1 LGHNA and CDR2 YSLEER. The germline V and J ends were trimmed by 0 bases and 6 bases, with 15 bases remaining between them. CDR3 residues: CASSQEFGLGGQPQHF. The DNA of the CDR3 is TGCGCCAGCAGCCAAGAATTCGGGTTGGGAGGTCAGCCCCAGCATTTT.

The rearrangement links TRBV5-1 to TRBJ2-5; TRBD1 might be the D (6 bases). This CDR3 spans 16 amino acids. CDR1 and CDR2 (germline): SGHRS, YFSETQ. The germline V and J ends were trimmed by 2 bases and 1 base, with 15 bases remaining between them. The CDR3 loop reads CASSFSGAVTQETQYF. The CDR3 nucleotides are TGCGCCAGCAGCTTTTCAGGGGCGGTCACCCAAGAGACCCAGTACTTC.

The chain is built from TRBV5-5 and TRBJ2-7; D possibly corresponds to TRBD1 (6 bases). With 0 bases removed from V and 2 bases from J, the gap between germline ends came to 12 bases. The CDR3 runs 15 residues. Germline assignment: CDR1 SGHKS and CDR2 YYEKEE (reference sequence). CDR3 region: CASSLVTGPPYEQYF. The CDR3, as DNA: TGTGCCAGCAGCTTGGTCACAGGGCCTCCCTACGAGCAGTACTTC.

The chain carries TRBV6-5 and TRBJ1-1; no clear D gene. The CDR3 sequence is 14 residues long. The V gene lost 0 bases and the J gene lost 1 base, with 6 bases spanning the gap. Germline V CDR1 and CDR2: MNHEY, SVGAGI. DNA for the CDR3: TGTGCCAGCAGTTACTCGACTGGGAACACTGAAGCTTTCTTT. This encodes CASSYSTGNTEAFF.

This clone was found once. The chain has TRBV13 and TRBJ2-5, with 11 bases that match TRBD2. The ends lost 5 bases at V and 3 bases at J; junction bases unmatched: 8. Germline CDR1 PRHDT, CDR2 FYEKMQ (reference sequence). This CDR3 spans 16 amino acids. This CDR3 is CASSTGLAGSKETQYF. The DNA of the CDR3 is TGTGCCAGCAGCACCGGACTAGCGGGTTCTAAAGAGACCCAGTACTTC. Together with reference TRBV13 and TRBJ2-5, the CDR3 gives the full variable domain: AAGVIQSPRHLIKEKRETATLKCYPIPRHDTVYWYQQGPGQDPQFLISFYEKMQSDKGSIPDRFSAQQFSDYHSELNMSSLELGDSALYFCASSTGLAGSKETQYFGPGTRLLVL.

The chain has TRBV10-3 and TRBJ1-5; 7 bases match TRBD1. The CDR3 has 18 amino acids. Unmatched junction bases numbered 13, after V lost 3 bases and J lost 2 bases. Germline lookup yields CDR1 ENHRY and CDR2 SYGVKD. CDR3 region: CAISDRTGARGRNQPQHF. The CDR3 nucleotides are TGTGCCATCAGTGACCGTACAGGGGCCAGGGGTCGCAATCAGCCCCAGCATTTT.

The sample holds one count of this clone. This chain connects TRBV7-3 to TRBJ2-3, with a weak D call TRBD2 (6 bases). The V end was cut by 2 bases, the J end by 0 bases, with 9 bases between. The germline CDR1 and CDR2 sequences are SGHTA and FQGTGA. The CDR3 consists of 15 residues. DNA of the CDR3: TGTGCCAGCAGCTTATCACTAGCCAGCACAGATACGCAGTATTTT. It encodes CASSLSLASTDTQYF.

The chain employs TRBV7-3 and TRBJ2-5; D gene unclear. The J call is in doubt because the DNA end fits TRBJ2-7 better. Germline CDR1 SGHTA, CDR2 FQGTGA. This CDR3 spans 15 amino acids. The CDR3 sequence is CASSLRPGLSYEQYF. As DNA, the CDR3 is TGTGCCAGCAGCTTAAGACCGGGCTTATCTTACGAGCAGTACTTC.

V is TRBV14 and J is TRBJ1-3; no definite D call. The CDR3 totals 13 residues. Germline CDR1 reads SGHDN; CDR2 reads FVKESK. Trimming took off 4 bases at V and 4 bases at J, with 8 bases between the two ends. The CDR3 nucleotides read TGTGCCAGCAGCCGCGTCCGAGGAAACACCATATATTTT. As protein: CASSRVRGNTIYF.

The V gene is TRBV7-3, the J gene TRBJ2-3, with D maybe TRBD2 (6 bases). The CDR3 runs to 15 residues. Germline assignment: CDR1 SGHTA and CDR2 FQGTGA. The V end was cut by 3 bases, the J end by 4 bases, with 14 bases between. CDR3 nucleotide sequence: TGTGCCAGCAGCTTGCCGGGAGCCCGCGCAGATACGCAGTATTTT. Its protein product is CASSLPGARADTQYF.

The sample holds a few counts of this clone. The V call is TRBV19, the J call TRBJ1-1; D is undetermined. The CDR3 runs 17 residues. Trimming shortened V by 3 bases and J by 5 bases, and 22 bases separated the two germline ends. Germline CDR1 and CDR2: LNHDA and SQIVND (reference sequence). In nucleotides, the CDR3 is TGTGCCAGTAGTATTCGGCCCCGAGGAATACCGAGGACTGAAGCTTTCTTT. Its protein is CASSIRPRGIPRTEAFF.

DNA for the CDR3: TGTGCCAGCAGCTTAAGAGGTAACTCCTACAATGAGCAGTTCTTC. Translating it yields CASSLRGNSYNEQFF. The J gene is TRBJ2-1, the V gene TRBV7-3; D gene uncertain. The V end lost 1 base, the J end lost 0 bases, and 7 bases lay between the germline ends. In germline, CDR1 is SGHTA, CDR2 FQGTGA. The CDR3 covers 15 residues. Full variable domain (missing parts from reference TRBV7-3 and TRBJ2-1): GAGVSQTPSNKVTEKGKYVELRCDPISGHTALYWYRQSLGQGPEFLIYFQGTGAADDSGLPNDRFFAVRPEGSVSTLKIQRTERGDSAVYLCASSLRGNSYNEQFFGPGTRLTVL.

There are a few counts of this clone. The rearrangement joins TRBV7-9 to TRBJ1-6; 10 bases align to TRBD1. CDR3 size: 14 residues. V trimming: 4 bases; J trimming: 10 bases; junction bases outside the gene matches: 4. Germline V gives CDR1 SEHNR, CDR2 FQNEAQ (reference sequence). DNA of the CDR3: TGTGCCAGCAGCTCGGGACAGGGGTTCTCACCCCTCCACTTT. Amino acids: CASSSGQGFSPLHF. The whole variable domain, remainder taken from reference TRBV7-9 and TRBJ1-6, is DTGVSQNPRHKITKRGQNVTFRCDPISEHNRLYWYRQTLGQGPEFLTYFQNEAQLEKSRLLSDRFSAERPKGSFSTLEIQRTEQGDSAMYLCASSSGQGFSPLHFGNGTRLTVT.

The rearrangement joins TRBV20-1 to TRBJ1-2; D is unclear. This CDR3 spans 10 amino acids. Germline CDR1 DFQATT, CDR2 SNEGSKA (reference sequence). V dropped 6 bases and J dropped 8 bases, with 10 bases sitting between them. The DNA for the CDR3 is TGCAGTGCCCTCGGACGGGGCTACACCTTC. Translation gives CSALGRGYTF.

The chain uses TRBV18 and TRBJ2-3; D unresolved. Between the trimmed V and J ends, which lost 3 bases and 7 bases, there was a span of 20 bases. The CDR3 spans 16 residues. Looked up from germline, CDR1 is KGHSH and CDR2 is LQKENI. CDR3 amino acids: CASSPISTSPRYTQYF. CDR3 DNA sequence: TGTGCCAGCTCACCGATCAGTACTTCCCCACGATATACGCAGTATTTT.

The chain has TRBV4-3 and TRBJ1-4, with D hard to call. Trimming pared 0 bases from V and 8 bases from J, leaving 13 bases between. CDR1 LGHNA and CDR2 YSLEER come from the germline V gene. The CDR3 is made up of 15 amino acids. Here the CDR3 DNA reads TGCGCCAGCAGCCAAGATCGTGCCGCCCGGGAAAAACTGTTTTTT. It specifies CASSQDRAAREKLFF.

The V gene is TRBV28, the J gene TRBJ1-2; tentative D call: TRBD1 (6 bases). V was trimmed by 5 bases and J by 4 bases, leaving 14 bases between them. This CDR3 has 14 amino acids. Per the germline V gene, CDR1 is MDHEN and CDR2 is SYDVKM. The chain's CDR3 is CASSQPTGTYGYTF. CDR3 coding DNA: TGTGCCAGCAGTCAACCCACAGGGACCTATGGCTACACCTTC.

V is TRBV19 and J is TRBJ1-4, with 7 bases identical to TRBD1. The CDR3 is made up of 15 amino acids. Germline CDR1 is LNHDA and CDR2 is SQIVND (reference sequence). The V segment lost 3 bases and the J segment 6 bases; nucleotides outside the gene matches: 7. This CDR3 reads CASSIQQGFYEKLFF. In nucleotides, the CDR3 is TGTGCCAGTAGTATTCAACAGGGGTTTTATGAAAAACTGTTTTTT.

CDR3 sequence (DNA): TGTGCCAGCAGCATTAGACCAGGGTGGACCGGGGAGCTGTTTTTT. As protein: CASSIRPGWTGELFF. The chain joins TRBV6-5 to TRBJ2-2; TRBD1 might be the D (5 bases). Germline CDR1 is MNHEY and CDR2 is SVGAGI. The CDR3 has 15 residues. V lost 6 bases to trimming and J lost 5 bases, with 16 bases between them.

The V gene is TRBV4-1, the J gene TRBJ1-6, with 7 bases matching TRBD1. Germline trimming cut 1 base from V and 1 base from J; bases unmatched to any gene: 4. CDR1 MGHRA and CDR2 YSYEKL come from the germline V gene. There are 17 residues in the CDR3. In nucleotides, the CDR3 is TGCGCCAGCAGCCAAGGACAGGGAGAATCCTATAATTCACCCCTCCACTTT. Amino acid sequence: CASSQGQGESYNSPLHF.

This clone has only one observation. The gene calls are TRBV7-2 and TRBJ1-5; 8 bases map to TRBD1. The CDR3 has 13 amino acids. V shed 5 bases, J shed 8 bases, and the junction held 5 bases outside the gene matches. Germline V lookup: CDR1 SGHTA, CDR2 FQGNSA. CDR3 protein: CASSPDRGEPQHF. DNA for the CDR3: TGTGCCAGCAGCCCCGACAGGGGTGAGCCCCAGCATTTT.

This chain uses TRBV18 with TRBJ1-3; 7 positions agree with TRBD1. J gave up 1 base and V 6 bases, and 0 bases lay outside the gene matches. In germline, CDR1 is KGHSH, CDR2 LQKENI. This CDR3 comprises 13 residues. The CDR3 loop reads CASSTGSGNTIYF. The DNA for the CDR3 is TGTGCCAGCTCGACAGGGTCTGGAAACACCATATATTTT.

The genes are TRBV7-2 and TRBJ2-7, with 7 positions matching TRBD2. This CDR3 spans 15 amino acids. The ends lost 1 base at V and 4 bases at J; junction bases unmatched: 7. Looked up from germline, CDR1 is SGHTA and CDR2 is FQGNSA. This CDR3 is CASSLVGGRGYEQYF. The DNA for the CDR3 is TGTGCCAGCAGCTTAGTTGGCGGGAGAGGGTACGAGCAGTACTTC.

The chain couples TRBV6-4 to TRBJ2-6; D is possibly TRBD2 (5 bases). Germline lookup yields CDR1 MRHNA and CDR2 SNTAGT. Between the trimmed V and J ends, which lost 3 bases and 4 bases, there was a span of 10 bases. This CDR3 contains 15 residues. The CDR3 region is CASSELGFGANVLTF. DNA of the CDR3: TGTGCCAGCAGTGAACTAGGGTTCGGGGCCAACGTCCTGACTTTC.

The chain uses TRBV27 and TRBJ2-2, with D perhaps given as TRBD1 or TRBD2 (5 bases each). CDR1 and CDR2 (germline): MNHEY, SMNVEV (reference sequence). CDR3 length: 15 residues. V was cut by 3 bases and J by 6 bases, with 14 bases left in between. CDR3 bases: TGTGCCAGCAGTTTTACTGGGGGTAGCCCCGGGGAGCTGTTTTTT. Amino acid sequence: CASSFTGGSPGELFF.

The chain couples TRBV2 to TRBJ2-1, with D tentatively TRBD2 (5 bases). Trimming took off 1 base at V and 0 bases at J, with 10 bases between the two ends. The germline V gene encodes CDR1 SNHLY and CDR2 FYNNEI. This CDR3 is built from 16 residues. The CDR3 DNA sequence: TGTGCCAGCAGTGAAGTTGGGCGGGCCTCCTACAATGAGCAGTTCTTC. Its translation: CASSEVGRASYNEQFF.

The chain has TRBV5-4 and TRBJ2-2; TRBD2 agrees at 8 bases. V was clipped by 2 bases and J by 5 bases; unmatched bases: 8. The germline V gene encodes CDR1 SGHNT and CDR2 YYREEE (reference sequence). The CDR3 is made up of 16 amino acids. The CDR3 DNA reads as TGTGCCAGCAGCTTCTACAGCGGGAGAGCTACCGGGGAGCTGTTTTTT. It translates to CASSFYSGRATGELFF.

This clone was observed once. The chain has TRBV9 and TRBJ2-3; the match to TRBD2 covers 7 bases. V was pared by 0 bases and J by 5 bases, with 0 bases of the junction left unmatched. CDR1 SGDLS and CDR2 YYNGEE come from the germline V gene. CDR3 length: 13 amino acids. The CDR3 sequence: CASSVGTRDTQYF. The DNA of the CDR3 is TGTGCCAGCAGCGTAGGGACTAGAGATACGCAGTATTTT. Full variable domain (missing parts from reference TRBV9 and TRBJ2-3): DSGVTQTPKHLITATGQRVTLRCSPRSGDLSVYWYQQSLDQGLQFLIQYYNGEERAKGNILERFSAQQFPDLHSELNLSSLELGDSALYFCASSVGTRDTQYFGPGTRLTVL.

This chain joins TRBV5-6 and TRBJ2-5; possible D gene TRBD2, 5 bases. The assigned J gene may be wrong: the sequence end matches TRBJ2-7 better. CDR1 and CDR2 (germline): SGHDT, YYEEEE. This CDR3 has 14 amino acids. This CDR3 is CASSLEAGRYEQYF. The CDR3 DNA follows: TGTGCCAGCAGCTTGGAGGCGGGTAGATACGAGCAGTACTTC.

The rearrangement links TRBV19 to TRBJ1-2; no clear D. CDR3 size: 13 residues. V lost 3 bases to trimming and J lost 3 bases, with 8 bases between them. CDR1 is LNHDA and CDR2 is SQIVND in the germline V gene (reference sequence). The CDR3 nucleotides read TGTGCCAGTAGTATGAACGGAGACTATGGCTACACCTTC. It codes for CASSMNGDYGYTF.

The rearrangement links TRBV19 to TRBJ1-1; D gene uncertain. Germline V gives CDR1 LNHDA, CDR2 SQIVND (reference sequence). This CDR3 has 13 residues. V shed 7 bases and J shed 1 base, with 10 bases lying between them. This CDR3 is CASTSDGNTEAFF. The DNA for the CDR3 is TGTGCCAGTACCTCAGACGGGAACACTGAAGCTTTCTTT.